These T cell receptor beta chains were read from a single sample in a study of cytomegalovirus exposure and HLA in healthy donors. Clones were sequenced by immunoSEQ multiplex PCR, and TCRdb holds only the in-frame ones, with some missing. The data show about 330,000 clones, roughly 90% seen once. The sample comprised PBMCs. The receptors shown here come from a woman in her 30s in good health and CMV-seropositive. CDR3s include the opening cysteine and the closing phenylalanine or tryptophan. The order of the fields is J gene, clone size, D gene, V gene, CDR3 protein, CDR3 DNA. A D gene is named only where the DNA matches it firmly. Rows may omit the clone size; those that give it use once, few, many or a size class.

TRBJ1-2,NA,TRBD1,TRBV29-1,CSVDSGTAAF,TGCAGCGTAGACTCCGGGACAGCTGCCTTC
TRBJ1-6,NA,TRBD1,TRBV9,CASSGGQGANSPLHF,TGTGCCAGCAGCGGCGGACAGGGGGCTAATTCACCCCTCCACTTT
TRBJ2-2,NA,NA,TRBV12-5,CASGYGTGELFF,TGTGCTAGTGGTTACGGGACCGGGGAGCTGTTTTTT
TRBJ2-6,NA,NA,TRBV27,CASLKISTPTISGANVLTF,TGTGCCAGCCTCAAAATATCTACCCCTACGATCTCTGGGGCCAACGTCCTGACTTTC
TRBJ2-6,NA,NA,TRBV6-4,CASKGTEPGSGANVLTF,TGTGCCAGCAAAGGAACAGAGCCGGGTTCTGGGGCCAACGTCCTGACTTTC
TRBJ1-6,NA,TRBD1,TRBV28,CASTRRGTGRSPLHF,TGTGCCAGCACGAGGAGGGGGACAGGCCGTTCACCCCTCCACTTT
TRBJ2-3,NA,TRBD2,TRBV7-3,CASRPSGSQTDTQYF,TGTGCCAGCAGACCCAGCGGGAGTCAGACAGATACGCAGTATTTT
TRBJ1-1,NA,NA,TRBV7-3,CASSSGPMGTEAFF,TGTGCCAGCAGCTCGGGACCGATGGGGACTGAAGCTTTCTTT
TRBJ2-7,NA,TRBD2,TRBV13,CASSSSGGLEQYF,TGTGCCAGCAGCTCCTCGGGGGGTCTCGAGCAGTACTTC
TRBJ1-1,NA,NA,TRBV13,CASSRKTENTEAFF,TGTGCCAGCAGCCGAAAGACAGAGAACACTGAAGCTTTCTTT
TRBJ2-1,NA,TRBD2,TRBV9,CASSVRSGSLGNEQFF,TGTGCCAGCAGCGTCCGTAGCGGGAGTTTAGGCAATGAGCAGTTCTTC
TRBJ1-5,NA,NA,TRBV30,CAWSRGFGNQPQHF,TGTGCCTGGTCGCGGGGTTTTGGCAATCAGCCCCAGCATTTT
TRBJ1-2,NA,NA,TRBV5-8,CASSRGSLRTNYGYTF,TGTGCCAGCAGCCGGGGCAGCCTACGGACTAACTATGGCTACACCTTC
TRBJ1-1,NA,NA,TRBV5-1,CASSLWGWDTEAFF,TGCGCCAGCAGTTTGTGGGGTTGGGACACTGAAGCTTTCTTT
TRBJ1-2,NA,NA,TRBV27,CASSFGGANYGYTF,TGTGCCAGCAGTTTTGGGGGAGCTAACTATGGCTACACCTTC
TRBJ2-3,NA,TRBD2,TRBV30,CAWSELATNTQYF,TGTGCCTGGAGCGAACTAGCGACGAATACGCAGTATTTT
TRBJ2-7,NA,TRBD1,TRBV7-9,CASSSTGTGSLGQYF,TGTGCCAGCAGCTCCACCGGGACAGGCTCGCTAGGGCAGTACTTC
TRBJ1-2,few,NA,TRBV6-5,CASSYRTAGKAYGYTF,TGTGCCAGCAGTTACAGGACAGCGGGTAAAGCCTATGGCTACACCTTC
TRBJ1-2,NA,NA,TRBV5-4,CASSLGQNLNYGYTF,TGTGCCAGCAGCTTGGGACAGAATTTGAACTATGGCTACACCTTC
TRBJ2-3,NA,TRBD2,TRBV6-5,CASVRGGPTDTQYF,TGTGCCAGCGTCCGGGGGGGGCCCACAGATACGCAGTATTTT
TRBJ1-3,NA,TRBD1,TRBV9,CASSVGQGASGNTIYF,TGTGCCAGCAGCGTAGGCCAGGGGGCTTCTGGAAACACCATATATTTT
TRBJ2-7,NA,NA,TRBV4-1,CASSRGTVYEQYF,TGCGCCAGCAGCCGCGGGACAGTTTACGAGCAGTACTTC
TRBJ2-7,NA,TRBD2,TRBV15,CATSGASSGGREQYF,TGTGCCACCAGCGGAGCGTCTAGCGGGGGGAGGGAGCAGTACTTC
TRBJ2-1,few,NA,TRBV10-3,CAISEGGSGNEQFF,TGTGCCATCAGTGAGGGGGGTAGCGGCAATGAGCAGTTCTTC
TRBJ2-7,NA,NA,TRBV10-3,CAISESLVRGRPYEQYF,TGTGCCATCAGTGAGTCTCTAGTCCGGGGGAGACCCTACGAGCAGTACTTC
TRBJ1-1,NA,NA,TRBV28,CASEYGRGKAFF,TGTGCCAGCGAATATGGGCGGGGGAAAGCTTTCTTT
TRBJ1-5,NA,NA,TRBV30,CAWRSGRNQPQHF,TGTGCCTGGAGATCAGGACGCAATCAGCCCCAGCATTTT
TRBJ1-3,NA,NA,TRBV9,CASSPPQGNTIYF,TGTGCCAGCAGCCCCCCTCAAGGAAACACCATATATTTT
TRBJ1-1,NA,NA,TRBV5-6,CASSRGTEAFF,TGTGCCAGCAGCCGGGGGACAGAAGCTTTCTTT
TRBJ1-1,NA,NA,TRBV6-5,CASSYQGLTEAFF,TGTGCCAGCAGTTACCAGGGACTCACTGAAGCTTTCTTT
TRBJ1-2,NA,NA,TRBV30,CAWSVTDNYGYTF,TGTGCCTGGAGTGTTACGGATAACTATGGCTACACCTTC
TRBJ1-4,once,NA,TRBV7-2,CASSQRPGLEKLFF,TGTGCCAGCAGCCAGCGGCCAGGGCTAGAAAAACTGTTTTTT
TRBJ2-1,NA,TRBD2,TRBV27,CASSPTGLAGGPYMQFF,TGTGCCAGCAGTCCCACTGGACTAGCGGGAGGGCCATATATGCAGTTCTTC
TRBJ2-5,NA,NA,TRBV15,CATSGVIQETQYF,TGTGCCACCAGTGGCGTAATTCAAGAGACCCAGTACTTC
TRBJ1-5,NA,NA,TRBV11-2,CASSATDKAEPQHF,TGTGCCAGCAGCGCGACGGACAAGGCGGAGCCCCAGCATTTT
TRBJ1-2,NA,TRBD1,TRBV30,CAWRRDRVSYGYTF,TGTGCCTGGAGGAGGGACAGGGTGAGCTATGGCTACACCTTC
TRBJ1-2,NA,NA,TRBV6-1,CASSGPHLASRFNYGYTF,TGTGCCAGCAGTGGACCCCACCTCGCCAGTCGCTTTAACTATGGCTACACCTTC
TRBJ2-3,NA,NA,TRBV7-2,CASSPGREVTITDTQYF,TGTGCCAGCAGCCCTGGGCGGGAAGTCACGATCACAGATACGCAGTATTTT
TRBJ2-3,NA,NA,TRBV30,CAWSVREGSTQYF,TGTGCCTGGAGTGTACGTGAAGGGAGTACGCAGTATTTT
TRBJ1-4,NA,NA,TRBV6-1,CASSARDNEKLFF,TGTGCCAGCAGTGCCAGGGACAATGAAAAACTGTTTTTT
TRBJ1-1,NA,NA,TRBV10-2,CASSRGDTEAFF,TGCGCCAGCAGCCGGGGGGACACTGAAGCTTTCTTT
TRBJ2-1,NA,NA,TRBV5-6,CASSPFPPSSYNEQFF,TGTGCCAGCAGCCCTTTCCCCCCCAGCTCCTACAATGAGCAGTTCTTC
TRBJ2-2,once,NA,TRBV6-5,CASSYSLGPGELFF,TGTGCCAGCAGTTACTCTCTGGGACCCGGGGAGCTGTTTTTT
TRBJ1-1,NA,NA,TRBV25-1,CASTLGATEAFF,TGTGCCAGTACGTTGGGGGCCACTGAAGCTTTCTTT
TRBJ2-7,NA,TRBD2,TRBV4-2,CASSQDAGDSSYEQYF,TGTGCCAGCAGCCAAGATGCGGGGGACTCCTCCTACGAGCAGTACTTC
TRBJ2-3,NA,TRBD2,TRBV7-2,CASSLGSAGAGGPGDTQYF,TGTGCCAGCAGCTTAGGGTCTGCGGGAGCGGGAGGGCCTGGAGATACGCAGTATTTT
TRBJ1-2,NA,NA,TRBV30,CAWSVRGAQNYGYTF,TGTGCCTGGAGTGTTAGAGGGGCCCAAAACTATGGCTACACCTTC
TRBJ2-1,few,TRBD2,TRBV5-1,CASSPGLAGDNEQFF,TGCGCCAGCAGCCCGGGACTAGCGGGGGACAATGAGCAGTTCTTC
TRBJ1-5,NA,TRBD1,TRBV4-1,CASSPHRGPPNQPQHF,TGCGCCAGCAGCCCGCACAGGGGCCCGCCCAATCAGCCCCAGCATTTT